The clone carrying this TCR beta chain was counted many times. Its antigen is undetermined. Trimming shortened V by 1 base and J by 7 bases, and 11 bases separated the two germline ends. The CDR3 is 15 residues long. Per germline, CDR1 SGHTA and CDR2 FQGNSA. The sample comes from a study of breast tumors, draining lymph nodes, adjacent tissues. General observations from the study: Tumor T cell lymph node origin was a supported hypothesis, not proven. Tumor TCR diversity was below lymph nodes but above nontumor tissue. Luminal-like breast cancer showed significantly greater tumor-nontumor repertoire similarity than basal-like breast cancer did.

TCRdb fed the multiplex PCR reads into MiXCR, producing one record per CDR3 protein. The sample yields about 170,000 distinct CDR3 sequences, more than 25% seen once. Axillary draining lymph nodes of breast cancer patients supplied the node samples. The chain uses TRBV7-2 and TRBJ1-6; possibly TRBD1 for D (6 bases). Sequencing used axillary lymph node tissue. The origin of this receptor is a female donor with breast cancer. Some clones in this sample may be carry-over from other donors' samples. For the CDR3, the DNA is TGTGCCAGCAGCTTAGAAAGGGGGTTGAATTCACCCCTCCACTTT. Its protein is CASSLERGLNSPLHF.